A selection of T cell receptor beta chains follows, all from one sample in a study of OX40 agonist ivuxolimab in advanced cancers. Repertoires were generated with immunoSEQ multiplex PCR, while TCRdb's copy carries only in-frame clones and drops some. The sample holds around 90,000 clones; 80% to 90% are singletons and the top ten take 3.5% to 5.5%. Sequenced here: CD4+ or CD8+ T cells sorted from blood, sampled in a trial of the OX40 agonist ivuxolimab. Receptor source: an adult with an advanced solid tumor such as melanoma, head and neck, liver or kidney cancer. CDR3s include the opening cysteine and the closing phenylalanine or tryptophan. A D gene is named only where the DNA matches it firmly. Expanded clones are given a class, and other clones once, few, many or no size at all.

d_call j_call v_call clone_size cdr3_nt cdr3_aa
NA TRBJ1-2 TRBV10-2 once TGCGCCAGCAGTGAGATTCAGACGAACTATGGCTACACCTTC CASSEIQTNYGYTF
NA TRBJ1-3 TRBV28 NA TGTGCCAGCAGTTTATGGGGTGGAGACACCATATATTTT CASSLWGGDTIYF
TRBD1 TRBJ1-2 TRBV28 NA TGTGCCAGCAGTTCCCGCGCGGACAGGCGTTATTACTATGGCTACACCTTC CASSSRADRRYYYGYTF
NA TRBJ1-4 TRBV28 NA TGTGCCAGCAGCTACAGGGCTGAAAAACTGTTTTTT CASSYRAEKLFF
TRBD1 TRBJ2-5 TRBV6-1 NA TGTGCCAGCAGGTGGACAGGGCAAGAGACCCAGTACTTC CASRWTGQETQYF
NA TRBJ2-3 TRBV7-3 NA TGTGCCAGCAGCCCTAGGGGTACCGGTGCCGATACGCAGTATTTT CASSPRGTGADTQYF
TRBD1 TRBJ1-4 TRBV5-6 NA TGTGCCAGCACATTCCAGGGGGCACCTAATGAAAAACTGTTTTTT CASTFQGAPNEKLFF
NA TRBJ2-7 TRBV14 few TGTGCCAGCAGCCGACGGAGCTCCTACGAGCAGTACTTC CASSRRSSYEQYF
NA TRBJ2-1 TRBV7-7 NA TGTGCCAGCAGCCCCAGCCTAGCCCATGAGCAGTTCTTC CASSPSLAHEQFF
NA TRBJ2-6 TRBV5-1 NA TGCGCCAGCAGCTTGCGGGCGGGGCCCTCTGGGGCCAACGTCCTGACTTTC CASSLRAGPSGANVLTF
NA TRBJ2-5 TRBV29-1 NA TGCAGCGTTGAGGAGACCCAGTACTTC CSVEETQYF
TRBD1 TRBJ2-5 TRBV6-5 few TGTGCCAGCAGTTACCGGACAGGTTCGGAGACCCAGTACTTC CASSYRTGSETQYF
NA TRBJ1-2 TRBV27 NA TGTGCCAGCAGTCTCTCCCGTGCAGGGAGAGGCTACACCTTC CASSLSRAGRGYTF
NA TRBJ1-1 TRBV5-6 NA TGTGCCAGCAGCTTGACAGGGCCAAACACTGAAGCTTTCTTT CASSLTGPNTEAFF
TRBD2 TRBJ2-5 TRBV7-2 NA TGTGCCAGCAGCTTTGGGACTAGCGGGAGCGGGCAAGAGACCCAGTACTTC CASSFGTSGSGQETQYF
NA TRBJ2-5 TRBV7-7 NA TGTGCCAGCAGCTTAGGCCCGCGGGGCGAGGAGACCCAGTACTTC CASSLGPRGEETQYF
NA TRBJ2-1 TRBV20-1 NA TGCAGTGCTAGCGGTTACGGTGAGCAGTTCTTC CSASGYGEQFF
TRBD1 TRBJ1-6 TRBV19 once TGTGCCAGCAAGACAGGGGCTAATTCACCCCTCCACTTT CASKTGANSPLHF
NA TRBJ1-4 TRBV9 NA TGTGCCAGCAGCGTAGCAGGGCTTGCAACTAATGAAAAACTGTTTTTT CASSVAGLATNEKLFF
NA TRBJ1-6 TRBV29-1 NA TGCAGCGTTGAAACGGGCAGGGGTGGGTATTCCTATAATTCACCCCTCCACTTT CSVETGRGGYSYNSPLHF
TRBD2 TRBJ2-1 TRBV30 NA TGTGCCTGTACTAGCGGGAGCTCCTACAATGAGCAGTTCTTC CACTSGSSYNEQFF
NA TRBJ2-1 TRBV9 NA TGTGCCAGCAGCGTAGCAACGGGAGCGCAGGGTGAGCAGTTCTTC CASSVATGAQGEQFF
NA TRBJ2-2 TRBV2 NA TGTGCCAGCAGGCCCGACGGATATCCCACCGGGGAGCTGTTTTTT CASRPDGYPTGELFF
NA TRBJ1-1 TRBV5-1 NA TGCGCCAGCAGCTTGAACATGGGGATCGGCGACACTGAAGCTTTCTTT CASSLNMGIGDTEAFF
TRBD2 TRBJ2-7 TRBV28 NA TGTGCCAGCAGTACCTCCTCCAGCGGGAGGGTTTACGAGCAGTACTTC CASSTSSSGRVYEQYF
TRBD1 TRBJ1-2 TRBV5-1 once TGCGCCAGCAGCCTTGGGCTGGGACGGGACAGGGGTTCCTATGGCTACACCTTC CASSLGLGRDRGSYGYTF
NA TRBJ2-1 TRBV29-1 NA TGCAGCGTTGAGCAGCGGAGGTACAATGAGCAGTTCTTC CSVEQRRYNEQFF
NA TRBJ2-7 TRBV2 NA TGTGCCAGCAGTGAAGCCAACTACGAGCAGTACTTC CASSEANYEQYF